This entry concerns a single T cell receptor (beta chain). Its antigen remains undetermined. Base qualities are not provided; no much larger clone lies one nucleotide away. Patients with a history of autoimmune disease or receiving systemic immunosuppression were excluded from the trial. Peripheral blood for TCR sequencing was collected from all dose cohorts at baseline, on cycle 4 day 1, and on cycle 7 day 1. Samples were obtained from an open-label, multicenter, first-in-human phase I dose-escalation trial of ivuxolimab. The trial enrolled adults with locally advanced or metastatic head and neck squamous cell, hepatocellular, melanoma or renal cell carcinoma. Before TCR sequencing, CD4+ T cells and CD8+ T cells were sorted from peripheral blood as separate populations. Genomic DNA was isolated from the sorted cells so that the TCRbeta CDR3 region could be sequenced. The immunoSEQ Assay was used to sequence the TCRbeta CDR3 regions. TCRdb retrieved this table from immuneACCESS and kept in-frame rearrangements only. Not all clones are present; in checked studies, unresolved V genes account for under half, and no reason is known for the remainder. Present in this sample are tens of thousands of clones, around 88% of which were seen just once. Of the sample, approximately 30% falls within the top ten clones.

The germline V gene supplies CDR1 SGDLS and CDR2 YYNGEE. Counted from cysteine to phenylalanine, this CDR3 has 14 amino acids. Of the read, only the CDR3 DNA is kept; its 42 bases are in frame from base 1. Ends trimmed: V by 4 bases, J by 2 bases; bases unmatched to a gene: 2. This sample was included in a study of OX40 agonist ivuxolimab in advanced cancers. Study-wide context: Ivuxolimab, which targeted the costimulatory receptor OX40 (CD134), was an agonistic, fully human IgG2 monoclonal antibody. Intravenous ivuxolimab was administered to patients every 2 weeks at six dose levels: 0.01, 0.1, 0.3, 1.5, 3 and 10 mg/kg. Of the roughly 50 dose-escalation patients, hepatocellular carcinoma was present in about 20, melanoma in roughly 15, renal cell carcinoma in 9 and head and neck cancer in 9. In the dose-escalation cohort, roughly 80% of patients were male, and the mean age was approximately 55 years, with a range of roughly 20 to 85. Prior anti-PD-1, anti-PD-L1 or anti-CTLA-4 therapy was permitted, and checkpoint inhibitors had been received by roughly 42% of dose-escalation patients. Partial responses occurred in three dose-escalation patients: two with cutaneous melanoma and one with hepatocellular carcinoma. The purpose of peripheral TCRbeta sequencing was to test whether ivuxolimab changed TCR sequence diversity and led to clonal T-cell expansion. The paper reports the monotherapy dose-escalation portion (N = 52 patients) of the phase I ivuxolimab trial.

General study outcomes and caveats: On average, CD8+ T cells showed more expanded clones than CD4+ T cells after ivuxolimab. Low levels of normalized T-cell clonal expansion were also seen in some nonresponding patients. In partial responders in the 0.1-3.0 mg/kg groups, normalized peripheral clonal expansion was found to be among the lowest, especially among CD8+ T cells. At doses from 0.1 to 3.0 mg/kg, clonal expansion was seen in both CD4+ and CD8+ blood T cells between baseline and week 6. The antigen specificity of the clonally expanded peripheral T cells was not determined.

The clonotype was recovered from an adult with an advanced solid tumor such as melanoma, head and neck, liver or kidney cancer. The material was CD4+ or CD8+ T cells sorted from blood, obtained in a trial of the OX40 agonist ivuxolimab. The chain is encoded by TRBV9 joined to TRBJ1-5; 8 bases in the middle match TRBD1. The DNA is TGTGCCAGCAGCCTGACAGGGGGCAATCAGCCCCAGCATTTT. Translated, it reads CASSLTGGNQPQHF. The CDR3, completed at both ends by the reference TRBV9 and TRBJ1-5 genes, gives the full variable domain DSGVTQTPKHLITATGQRVTLRCSPRSGDLSVYWYQQSLDQGLQFLIQYYNGEERAKGNILERFSAQQFPDLHSELNLSSLELGDSALYFCASSLTGGNQPQHFGDGTRLSIL.